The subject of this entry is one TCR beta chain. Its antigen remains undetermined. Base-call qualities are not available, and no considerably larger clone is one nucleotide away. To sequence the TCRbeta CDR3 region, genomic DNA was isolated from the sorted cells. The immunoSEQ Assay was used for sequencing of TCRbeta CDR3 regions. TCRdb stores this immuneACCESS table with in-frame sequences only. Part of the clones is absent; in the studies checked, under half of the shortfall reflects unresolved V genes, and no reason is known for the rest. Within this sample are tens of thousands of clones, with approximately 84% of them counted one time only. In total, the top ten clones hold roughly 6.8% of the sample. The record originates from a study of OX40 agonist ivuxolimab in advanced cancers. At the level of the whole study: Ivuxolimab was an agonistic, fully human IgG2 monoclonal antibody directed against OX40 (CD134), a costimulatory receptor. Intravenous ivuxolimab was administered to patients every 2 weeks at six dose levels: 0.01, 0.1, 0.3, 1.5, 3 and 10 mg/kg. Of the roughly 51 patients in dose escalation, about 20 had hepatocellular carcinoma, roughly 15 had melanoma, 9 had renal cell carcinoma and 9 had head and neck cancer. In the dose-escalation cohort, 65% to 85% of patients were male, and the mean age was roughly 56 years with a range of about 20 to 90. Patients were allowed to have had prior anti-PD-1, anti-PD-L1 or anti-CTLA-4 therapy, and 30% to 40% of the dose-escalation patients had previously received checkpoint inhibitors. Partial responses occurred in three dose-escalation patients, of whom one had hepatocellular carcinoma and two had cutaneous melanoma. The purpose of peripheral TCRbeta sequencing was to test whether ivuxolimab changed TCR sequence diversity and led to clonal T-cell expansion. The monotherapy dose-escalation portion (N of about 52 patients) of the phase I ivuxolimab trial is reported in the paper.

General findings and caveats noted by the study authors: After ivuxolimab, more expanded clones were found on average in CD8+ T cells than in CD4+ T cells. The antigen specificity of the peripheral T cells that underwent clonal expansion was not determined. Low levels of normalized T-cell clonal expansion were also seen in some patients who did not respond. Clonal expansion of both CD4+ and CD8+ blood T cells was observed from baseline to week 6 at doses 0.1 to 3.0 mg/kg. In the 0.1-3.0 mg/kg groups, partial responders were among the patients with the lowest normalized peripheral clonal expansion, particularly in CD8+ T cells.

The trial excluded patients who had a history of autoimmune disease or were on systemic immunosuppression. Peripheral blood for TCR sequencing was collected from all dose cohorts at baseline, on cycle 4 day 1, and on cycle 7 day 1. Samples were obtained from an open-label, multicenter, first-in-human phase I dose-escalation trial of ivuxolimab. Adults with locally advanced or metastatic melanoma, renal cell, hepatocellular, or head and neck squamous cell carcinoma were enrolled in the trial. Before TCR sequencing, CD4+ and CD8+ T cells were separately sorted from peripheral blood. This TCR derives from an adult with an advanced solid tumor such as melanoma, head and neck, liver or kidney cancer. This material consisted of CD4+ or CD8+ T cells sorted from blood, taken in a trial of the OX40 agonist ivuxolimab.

The CDR3 corresponds to CASSLLQLQETQYF. At the DNA level, the sequence is TGTGCCAGCAGCTTATTACAGCTCCAAGAGACCCAGTACTTC. The chain links TRBV5-6 with TRBJ2-5, with no confident D gene call. V was cut back by 2 bases and J by 1 base, leaving a gap of 9 bases between them. The CDR3 measures 14 amino acids from cysteine to phenylalanine. Kept here is only the CDR3 DNA, which spans 42 bases and is read in frame from base 1. The germline V gene yields SGHDT for CDR1 and YYEEEE for CDR2.